This T cell receptor beta chain was recovered during a study of blood T cell repertoires in COVID-19. Study-wide background: From the United States, Italy and Spain came samples of acute and convalescent COVID-19. T cells, B-cell-depleted T cells, or PBMCs provided the cDNA or gDNA that served as material.

CDR3 size: 14 residues. Germline V gene lookup returns CDR1 MDHEN and CDR2 SYDVKM. V trimming: 6 bases; J trimming: 3 bases; junction bases outside the gene matches: 6. In the authors' workflow: By means of reference gene primer amplification, nucleated cell counts were estimated. TCRdb's table, derived via immunoSEQ multiplex PCR, lists solely in-frame clones and lacks some. The V and J calls and clone size are taken from that table; D and trimming were inferred from the DNA. The sample contains 73,000 or so clones, more than 90% of which appear only once. This chain links TRBV28 with TRBJ1-1, with 8 bases aligning to TRBD1. The receptor was derived from a human donor with active COVID-19. The donor label of this sample is uncertain. Sequenced sample: peripheral blood. The CDR3 bases are TGTGCCAGCAGCTCGAGGACAGGGTACACTGAAGCTTTCTTT. Translation gives CASSSRTGYTEAFF.